These T cell receptor beta chains were read from a single sample in a study of T cell repertoires in cytomegalovirus infection. MiXCR was run by TCRdb on the reads, yielding one entry per CDR3 protein. The sample includes approximately 400,000 distinct CDR3 sequences, approximately 30% of them seen just once. The sequenced sample was PBMCs. Receptor source: a human donor in good health (CMV status not recorded). Some clones in this sample may be carry-over from other donors' samples. The CDR3 runs from the conserved cysteine through the conserved F or W. Each record gives: V gene, J gene, clone size, D gene, CDR3 protein, CDR3 DNA. A D gene is named only where the DNA matches it firmly. Some rows have no size entry. The others give once, few or many, or a class for an expanded clone.

v_gene: TRBV11-3; j_gene: TRBJ2-1; abundance: -; d_gene: TRBD2; CDR3aa: CASSSRGSGGSYNEQFF; CDR3nt: TGTGCCAGCAGCTCTCGGGGTAGCGGGGGCTCCTACAATGAGCAGTTCTTC
v_gene: TRBV20-1; j_gene: TRBJ2-5; abundance: -; d_gene: -; CDR3aa: CSASVQRVQEETQYF; CDR3nt: TGCAGTGCTAGTGTTCAGCGGGTACAGGAAGAGACCCAGTACTTC
v_gene: TRBV4-3; j_gene: TRBJ2-1; abundance: -; d_gene: TRBD2; CDR3aa: CASSQDAGTSGGNEQFF; CDR3nt: TGCGCCAGCAGCCAAGATGCCGGTACTAGCGGGGGCAATGAGCAGTTCTTC
v_gene: TRBV6-1; j_gene: TRBJ1-5; abundance: few; d_gene: -; CDR3aa: CASSFNTQPQHF; CDR3nt: TGTGCCAGCAGTTTTAATACACAGCCCCAGCATTTT
v_gene: TRBV4-1; j_gene: TRBJ2-7; abundance: -; d_gene: TRBD1; CDR3aa: CASQTGTGNYEQYF; CDR3nt: TGCGCCAGTCAGACCGGGACAGGGAACTACGAGCAGTACTTC
v_gene: TRBV4-1; j_gene: TRBJ1-6; abundance: -; d_gene: -; CDR3aa: CASSQDQSPGSPLHF; CDR3nt: TGCGCCAGCAGCCAAGATCAGTCTCCGGGTTCACCCCTCCACTTT
v_gene: TRBV5-1; j_gene: TRBJ2-7; abundance: -; d_gene: -; CDR3aa: CASSLAGTNYEQYF; CDR3nt: TGCGCCAGCAGCCTCGCCGGGACAAACTACGAGCAGTACTTC
v_gene: TRBV12-3/TRBV12-4; j_gene: TRBJ2-2; abundance: many; d_gene: -; CDR3aa: CASSLSGLTGELFF; CDR3nt: TGTGCCAGCAGCCTCTCAGGGCTAACCGGGGAGCTGTTTTTT
v_gene: TRBV6-5; j_gene: TRBJ1-6; abundance: -; d_gene: TRBD1; CDR3aa: CASRRTGLGVSPLHF; CDR3nt: TGTGCCAGCAGGAGGACAGGCCTCGGGGTTTCACCCCTCCACTTT
v_gene: TRBV20-1; j_gene: TRBJ1-6; abundance: few; d_gene: -; CDR3aa: CSAVGVYNSPLHF; CDR3nt: TGCAGTGCTGTGGGGGTGTATAATTCACCCCTCCACTTT
v_gene: TRBV7-9; j_gene: TRBJ1-2; abundance: many; d_gene: TRBD1; CDR3aa: CASSQYRDSLFSGYTF; CDR3nt: TGTGCCAGCAGTCAATACCGGGACAGCCTATTTTCTGGCTACACCTTC
v_gene: TRBV29-1; j_gene: TRBJ2-1; abundance: -; d_gene: -; CDR3aa: CSVEGEVSEQFF; CDR3nt: TGCAGCGTTGAAGGTGAGGTTAGTGAGCAGTTCTTC
v_gene: TRBV4-1; j_gene: TRBJ2-7; abundance: -; d_gene: -; CDR3aa: CASSHPQAGAEYEQYF; CDR3nt: TGCGCCAGCAGCCATCCCCAAGCGGGCGCGGAGTACGAGCAGTACTTC
v_gene: TRBV7-9; j_gene: TRBJ2-5; abundance: -; d_gene: -; CDR3aa: CASSHPPPEAQYF; CDR3nt: TGTGCCAGCAGTCACCCACCCCCTGAGGCCCAGTACTTC
v_gene: TRBV4-3; j_gene: TRBJ1-1; abundance: -; d_gene: -; CDR3aa: CAISQSWGGENTEAFF; CDR3nt: TGCGCCATCAGCCAATCGTGGGGAGGGGAGAACACTGAAGCTTTCTTT
v_gene: TRBV6-1; j_gene: TRBJ2-3; abundance: many; d_gene: TRBD1; CDR3aa: CASSRRDSDTQYF; CDR3nt: TGTGCCAGCAGTCGCCGGGACAGTGACACGCAGTATTTT
v_gene: TRBV7-9; j_gene: TRBJ2-7; abundance: -; d_gene: TRBD1; CDR3aa: CASSSRDRGDYEQYF; CDR3nt: TGTGCCAGCAGCTCCAGGGACAGGGGAGACTACGAGCAGTACTTC
v_gene: TRBV11-1; j_gene: TRBJ2-1; abundance: -; d_gene: -; CDR3aa: CSSSPEGGSYNEQFF; CDR3nt: TGTTCCAGCAGCCCCGAGGGTGGGTCCTACAATGAGCAGTTCTTC
v_gene: TRBV7-6; j_gene: TRBJ1-2; abundance: -; d_gene: -; CDR3aa: CASSSGSDPFYGYTF; CDR3nt: TGTGCCAGCAGCTCGGGATCGGACCCATTCTATGGCTACACCTTC
v_gene: TRBV29-1; j_gene: TRBJ2-5; abundance: -; d_gene: -; CDR3aa: CSVVGKRGGSKGLQETQYF; CDR3nt: TGCAGCGTTGTAGGGAAGAGAGGGGGCAGTAAAGGACTACAAGAGACCCAGTACTTC
v_gene: TRBV9; j_gene: TRBJ2-2; abundance: -; d_gene: -; CDR3aa: CASSAGANTGELFF; CDR3nt: TGTGCCAGCAGCGCTGGGGCGAACACCGGGGAGCTGTTTTTT
v_gene: TRBV11-2; j_gene: TRBJ2-5; abundance: many; d_gene: -; CDR3aa: CASSLAGWGGPGNQETQYF; CDR3nt: TGTGCCAGCAGCTTAGCGGGTTGGGGGGGCCCCGGAAACCAAGAGACCCAGTACTTC
v_gene: TRBV7-6; j_gene: TRBJ1-6; abundance: -; d_gene: TRBD1; CDR3aa: CASSSSTGGVDSPLQF; CDR3nt: TGTGCCAGCAGCTCTAGCACAGGGGGTGTGGATTCACCCCTCCAATTT
v_gene: TRBV2; j_gene: TRBJ1-2; abundance: few; d_gene: -; CDR3aa: CASRKLTVNGYTF; CDR3nt: TGTGCCAGCAGGAAACTGACAGTGAATGGCTACACCTTC
v_gene: TRBV4-1; j_gene: TRBJ2-3; abundance: few; d_gene: TRBD2; CDR3aa: CASSQSVAGGTDTQYF; CDR3nt: TGCGCCAGCAGCCAGAGTGTAGCGGGGGGCACAGATACGCAGTATTTT
v_gene: TRBV4-3; j_gene: TRBJ1-1; abundance: -; d_gene: -; CDR3aa: CASSQAPGSEAFF; CDR3nt: TGCGCCAGCAGCCAGGCGCCAGGCTCTGAAGCTTTCTTT
v_gene: TRBV19; j_gene: TRBJ2-4; abundance: few; d_gene: -; CDR3aa: CASSKGGRAPKNIQYF; CDR3nt: TGTGCCAGTAGTAAGGGCGGTAGAGCGCCCAAAAACATTCAGTACTTC
v_gene: TRBV10-3; j_gene: TRBJ2-3; abundance: few; d_gene: -; CDR3aa: CATAGATTDTQYF; CDR3nt: TGTGCCACCGCCGGGGCGACCACAGATACGCAGTATTTT
v_gene: TRBV7-6; j_gene: TRBJ2-1; abundance: -; d_gene: TRBD2; CDR3aa: CASSLGRGGFAEQFF; CDR3nt: TGTGCCAGCAGCTTAGGACGGGGGGGATTTGCTGAGCAGTTCTTC
v_gene: TRBV19; j_gene: TRBJ1-6; abundance: few; d_gene: -; CDR3aa: CASTPKWGGNSPLHF; CDR3nt: TGTGCCAGTACCCCCAAGTGGGGGGGGAATTCACCCCTCCACTTT
v_gene: TRBV7-2; j_gene: TRBJ2-3; abundance: many; d_gene: TRBD2; CDR3aa: CASSSHLAAGTDTQYF; CDR3nt: TGTGCCAGCAGCTCCCACCTAGCGGCAGGCACAGATACGCAGTATTTT
v_gene: TRBV7-8; j_gene: TRBJ1-5; abundance: many; d_gene: -; CDR3aa: CASSRDGGGNQPQHF; CDR3nt: TGTGCCAGCAGCCGGGACGGCGGGGGCAATCAGCCCCAGCATTTT
v_gene: TRBV10-3; j_gene: TRBJ2-7; abundance: -; d_gene: -; CDR3aa: CAISESGAEQYF; CDR3nt: TGTGCCATCAGTGAGTCCGGGGCGGAGCAGTACTTC
v_gene: TRBV12-3/TRBV12-4; j_gene: TRBJ1-2; abundance: few; d_gene: -; CDR3aa: CASSLKAGGYGYTF; CDR3nt: TGTGCCAGCAGTTTAAAGGCCGGGGGTTATGGCTACACCTTC
v_gene: TRBV24-1; j_gene: TRBJ2-1; abundance: few; d_gene: -; CDR3aa: CATSEIGGPNEQFF; CDR3nt: TGTGCCACCAGTGAGATTGGGGGCCCGAATGAGCAGTTCTTC
v_gene: TRBV12-3/TRBV12-4; j_gene: TRBJ2-7; abundance: few; d_gene: TRBD1; CDR3aa: CASSLEGTGLYEQYF; CDR3nt: TGTGCCAGCAGTTTAGAAGGGACAGGGCTCTACGAGCAGTACTTC
v_gene: TRBV20-1; j_gene: TRBJ1-6; abundance: -; d_gene: -; CDR3aa: CRARGDRDNSPLHF; CDR3nt: TGCAGAGCTAGAGGGGACCGGGATAATTCACCCCTCCACTTT
v_gene: TRBV7-2; j_gene: TRBJ1-2; abundance: -; d_gene: -; CDR3aa: CASSRGANYGYTF; CDR3nt: TGTGCCAGCAGCCGAGGAGCTAACTATGGCTACACCTTC
v_gene: TRBV19; j_gene: TRBJ1-2; abundance: few; d_gene: TRBD1; CDR3aa: CASRLEDRGFYGYTF; CDR3nt: TGTGCCAGTAGACTGGAAGACAGGGGCTTCTATGGCTACACCTTC
v_gene: TRBV7-2; j_gene: TRBJ2-7; abundance: many; d_gene: -; CDR3aa: CASSLLYQGYEQYF; CDR3nt: TGTGCCAGCAGCTTACTCTACCAGGGCTACGAGCAGTACTTC
v_gene: TRBV27; j_gene: TRBJ1-5; abundance: few; d_gene: -; CDR3aa: CASSSGFNQPQHF; CDR3nt: TGTGCCAGCAGTTCCGGGTTCAATCAGCCCCAGCATTTT
v_gene: TRBV18; j_gene: TRBJ1-1; abundance: -; d_gene: TRBD1; CDR3aa: CASSPQSGGLNTEAFF; CDR3nt: TGTGCCAGCTCACCACAGTCAGGGGGCCTGAACACTGAAGCTTTCTTT
v_gene: TRBV7-2; j_gene: TRBJ2-3; abundance: many; d_gene: -; CDR3aa: CASSLRSLGGDTQYF; CDR3nt: TGTGCCAGCAGCTTACGGAGTCTGGGGGGAGATACGCAGTATTTT
v_gene: TRBV7-2; j_gene: TRBJ2-5; abundance: many; d_gene: TRBD1; CDR3aa: CASSLGSGTGRETQYF; CDR3nt: TGTGCCAGCAGCTTAGGATCTGGGACAGGAAGGGAGACCCAGTACTTC
v_gene: TRBV6-6; j_gene: TRBJ2-2; abundance: -; d_gene: TRBD2; CDR3aa: CASSKTSGGVTGELFF; CDR3nt: TGTGCCAGCAGTAAGACTAGCGGGGGTGTGACCGGGGAGCTGTTTTTT
v_gene: TRBV7-6; j_gene: TRBJ2-2; abundance: many; d_gene: TRBD2; CDR3aa: CASSLSSGGSYTGELFF; CDR3nt: TGTGCCAGCAGCTTATCTAGCGGGGGATCATACACCGGGGAGCTGTTTTTT
v_gene: TRBV5-6; j_gene: TRBJ2-7; abundance: once; d_gene: -; CDR3aa: CASSLARAREQYF; CDR3nt: TGTGCCAGCAGCTTGGCCAGGGCCCGGGAGCAGTACTTC
v_gene: TRBV6-4; j_gene: TRBJ2-3; abundance: -; d_gene: -; CDR3aa: CASAPTVTDTQYF; CDR3nt: TGTGCCAGCGCCCCGACAGTCACAGATACGCAGTATTTT
v_gene: TRBV7-2; j_gene: TRBJ2-3; abundance: many; d_gene: -; CDR3aa: CASSLEGGPTDTQYF; CDR3nt: TGTGCCAGCAGCTTAGAGGGGGGGCCCACAGATACGCAGTATTTT